This entry is about one TCR beta chain. This CDR3 has 14 residues. V was clipped by 4 bases and J by 4 bases, with 11 bases between them. Germline V gives CDR1 MNHNY, CDR2 SVGAGI (reference sequence). These data are taken from a study of blood T cell repertoires in COVID-19. Seattle's enrolled individuals joined amid active infection and were then monitored longitudinally. Per the original data handling: Amplification of reference gene primers was used by the study to estimate nucleated cell counts. Sequencing was performed with immunoSEQ multiplex PCR; in TCRdb, only in-frame clones are kept and a portion is missing. The V and J calls and clone size are taken from that table; D and trimming were inferred from the DNA. The data contain around 150,000 clones, about 85% of them singletons.

This receptor was identified in an older woman with COVID-19, enrolled during active disease. The specimen was peripheral blood. This chain links TRBV6-6 with TRBJ1-3; a possible D gene is TRBD1 (5 bases). The CDR3 loop is CASSSGPPGNTIYF. CDR3 DNA: TGTGCCAGCAGTTCAGGGCCCCCCGGAAACACCATATATTTT.